Below, 2 T cell receptor beta chains from the same sample are listed, as sequenced in a study of regulatory T cells in long-lasting Graves disease. Assembly of TCR beta libraries relied on iRepertoire HTBI primers together with Arm-PCR of CDR3 regions. TCRdb recomputed calls from the multiplex PCR reads with MiXCR, one row per CDR3 protein. In the table there are fewer than 650,000 distinct CDR3 sequences, around 17% of which are singletons. Noted time point: newly diagnosed GD, antithyroid drugs for less than 3 months. There was RNA extracted from PBMCs, and the TCR library was made from it. These data were also filed under a second study, of T cells in Graves' hyperthyroidism and ophthalmopathy.

The sequencing used peripheral blood mononuclear cells (PBMCs), collected at new diagnosis, from a patient treated with antithyroid drugs. The receptors stem from a woman aged 30 to 39 with Graves disease.

This clonotype was counted between two and nine times. J is TRBJ2-7 and V is TRBV20-1; 7 nucleotides line up with TRBD2. From germline, CDR1 is DFQATT and CDR2 SNEGSKA (reference sequence). The CDR3 sequence is 17 residues long. Trimming cost V 3 bases and J 4 bases; bases outside gene matches: 18. The CDR3 DNA reads TGCAGTGCTAGCGCTAGCGGCAGAATGGGGGACCGTTACGAGCAGTACTTC. This translates into CSASASGRMGDRYEQYF.

This clonotype occurred many times. The chain recombines TRBV7-9 with TRBJ2-1; D is unclear. The germline CDR1 and CDR2 sequences are SEHNR and FQNEAQ (reference sequence). V lost 2 bases to trimming and J lost 3 bases, with 11 bases between them. CDR3 size: 15 residues. In DNA, the CDR3 is TGTGCCAGCAGCTTAAGAGCAATAGTCTACAATGAGCAGTTCTTC. Its protein is CASSLRAIVYNEQFF.